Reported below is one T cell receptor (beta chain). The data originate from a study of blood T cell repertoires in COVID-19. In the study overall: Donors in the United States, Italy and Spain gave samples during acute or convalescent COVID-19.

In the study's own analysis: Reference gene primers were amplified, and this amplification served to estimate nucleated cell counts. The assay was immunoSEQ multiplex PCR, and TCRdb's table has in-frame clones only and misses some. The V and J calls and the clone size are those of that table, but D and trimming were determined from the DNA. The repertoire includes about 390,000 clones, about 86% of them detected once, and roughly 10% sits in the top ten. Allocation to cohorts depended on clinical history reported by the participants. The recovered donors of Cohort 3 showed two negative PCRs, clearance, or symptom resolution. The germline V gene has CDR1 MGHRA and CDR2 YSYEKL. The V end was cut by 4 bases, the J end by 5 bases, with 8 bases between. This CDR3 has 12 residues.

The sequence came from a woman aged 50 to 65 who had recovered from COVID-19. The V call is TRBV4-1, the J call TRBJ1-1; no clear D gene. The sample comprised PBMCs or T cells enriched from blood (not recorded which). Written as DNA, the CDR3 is TGCGCCAGCAGCCGAAGCCGTACTGAAGCTTTCTTT. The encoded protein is CASSRSRTEAFF.